The clone carrying this TCR beta chain showed up many times. Germline lookup yields CDR1 SEHNR and CDR2 FQNEAQ (reference sequence). This CDR3 contains 14 residues. With 5 bases removed from V and 1 base from J, the gap between germline ends came to 11 bases. This specimen comes from a study of human T cells and chemical hapten exposure. Time point meaning: patch test 1, 2 weeks after DPC sensitization. Treatment defined: therapeutic diphenylcyclopropenone sensitization with weekly scalp DPC. TCRdb used MiXCR to reprocess the RACE reads, holding one entry per CDR3 protein. Of 75,000 to 100,000 distinct CDR3 sequences in the sample, approximately 12% were seen once.

The sequence was collected from a woman aged 55-69 years with alopecia areata. Some clones in this sample may be carry-over from other donors' samples. Sequenced here: whole blood, sampled in connection with sensitization to the hapten diphenylcyclopropenone (DPC). The V call is TRBV7-9, the J call TRBJ2-5; D remains unclear. Written as DNA, the CDR3 is TGTGCCAGCAGCCCAGATCGAGTCCAAGAGACCCAGTACTTC. Translating gives CASSPDRVQETQYF.